One and the same sample provided the 7 T cell receptor beta chains below, sequenced in a study of technical replicates of blood from a handful of donors. Method: immunoSEQ multiplex PCR; TCRdb's copy keeps in-frame clones and lacks some. The table shows about 14,000 clones, with 84% occurring only once. Sequences were obtained from PBMCs. These receptors all come from a human donor in good health.

The chain carries TRBV19 and TRBJ1-5; D unresolved. The CDR3 spans 16 residues. The germline V gene encodes CDR1 LNHDA and CDR2 SQIVND (reference sequence). Trimming removed 3 bases from V and 2 bases from J, with 14 bases in between. The CDR3 is CASSMKGWGGNQPQHF. CDR3 nucleotides: TGTGCCAGTAGTATGAAGGGTTGGGGAGGCAATCAGCCCCAGCATTTT.

V and J are TRBV6-1 and TRBJ2-7, with 7 bases that match TRBD2. V dropped 11 bases and J dropped 3; count of bases not matched to a gene: 10. The CDR3 length is 13 residues. Germline V gene lookup returns CDR1 MNHNS and CDR2 SASEGT. The CDR3 nucleotides read TGTGCCGGAGAGGGCGGGAGAAGCTACGAGCAGTACTTC. Translated, it gives CAGEGGRSYEQYF.

This clone has just one count. This chain connects TRBV5-1 to TRBJ2-2, with 10 bases fitting TRBD1. V gave up 5 bases and J gave up 5 bases; unmatched junction bases: 6. CDR1 is SGHRS and CDR2 is YFSETQ in the germline V gene. The CDR3 contains 15 residues. The CDR3 reads CASRPQGQGTGELFF. In DNA, the CDR3 is TGCGCCAGCAGGCCGCAGGGACAGGGGACCGGGGAGCTGTTTTTT. Full variable domain (rest looked up from reference TRBV5-1 and TRBJ2-2): KAGVTQTPRYLIKTRGQQVTLSCSPISGHRSVSWYQQTPGQGLQFLFEYFSETQRNKGNFPGRFSGRQFSNSRSEMNVSTLELGDSALYLCASRPQGQGTGELFFGEGSRLTVL.

The chain carries TRBV5-1 and TRBJ2-7; the D gene is possibly TRBD2 (5 bases). V was shortened by 7 bases and J by 3 bases, with 8 bases between the two germline ends. This CDR3 comprises 11 residues. Germline values: CDR1 SGHRS, CDR2 YFSETQ. CDR3 protein: CASRRDYEQYF. CDR3 nucleotides: TGCGCCAGCCGCCGGGACTACGAGCAGTACTTC.

The chain recombines TRBV6-5 with TRBJ2-7; 10 bases are a match to TRBD1. V was pared by 10 bases and J by 7 bases, with 10 bases of the junction left unmatched. The germline V gene encodes CDR1 MNHEY and CDR2 SVGAGI. The CDR3 is 13 residues long. The CDR3 here is CATKGQGLGEQYF. CDR3 DNA sequence: TGTGCCACCAAGGGACAGGGGTTGGGGGAGCAGTACTTC.

V gene TRBV10-1 combines with J gene TRBJ2-7; 12 bases fit TRBD2. With V trimmed by 6 bases and J by 4 bases, 7 bases remained unmatched. This CDR3 contains 15 residues. Per the germline V gene, CDR1 is WNHNN and CDR2 is SYGVQD (reference sequence). The CDR3 sequence: CASRRTSGIFYEQYF. Here the CDR3 DNA reads TGCGCCAGCAGGAGGACTAGCGGGATTTTTTACGAGCAGTACTTC.

The genes are TRBV29-1 and TRBJ1-4; D might be TRBD1 (5 bases). V was cut by 3 bases and J by 4 bases, with 12 bases left in between. CDR3 length equals 14 residues. Germline V CDR1 and CDR2: SQVTM, ANQGSEA. In DNA form, the CDR3 reads TGCAGCGTTGAGGGGGGAGGGGATAATGAAAAACTGTTTTTT. The encoded protein is CSVEGGGDNEKLFF.